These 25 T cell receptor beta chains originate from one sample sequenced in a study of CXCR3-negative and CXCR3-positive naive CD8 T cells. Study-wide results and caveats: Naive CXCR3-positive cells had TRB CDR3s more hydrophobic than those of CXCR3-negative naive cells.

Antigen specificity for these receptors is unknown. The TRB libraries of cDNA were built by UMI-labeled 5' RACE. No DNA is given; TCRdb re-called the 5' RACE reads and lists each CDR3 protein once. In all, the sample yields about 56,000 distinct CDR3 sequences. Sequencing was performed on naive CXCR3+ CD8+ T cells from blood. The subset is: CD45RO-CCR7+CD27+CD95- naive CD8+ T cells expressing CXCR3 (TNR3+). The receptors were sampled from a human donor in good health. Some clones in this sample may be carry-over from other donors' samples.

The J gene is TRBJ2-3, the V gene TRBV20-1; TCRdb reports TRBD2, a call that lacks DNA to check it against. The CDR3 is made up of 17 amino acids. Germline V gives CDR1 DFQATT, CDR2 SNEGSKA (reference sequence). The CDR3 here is CSAHRSGELLSTDTQYF.

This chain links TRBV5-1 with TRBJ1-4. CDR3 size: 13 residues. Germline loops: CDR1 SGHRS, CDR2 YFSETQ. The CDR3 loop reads CASSLASDEKLFF.

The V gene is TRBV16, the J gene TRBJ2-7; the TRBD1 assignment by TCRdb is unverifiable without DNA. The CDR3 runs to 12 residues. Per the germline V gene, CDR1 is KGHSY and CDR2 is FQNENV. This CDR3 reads CASSQLGGGQYF. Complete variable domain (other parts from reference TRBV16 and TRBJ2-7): GEEVAQTPKHLVRGEGQKAKLYCAPIKGHSYVFWYQQVLKNEFKFLISFQNENVFDETGMPKERFSAKCLPNSPCSLEIQATKLEDSAVYFCASSQLGGGQYFGPGTRLTVT.

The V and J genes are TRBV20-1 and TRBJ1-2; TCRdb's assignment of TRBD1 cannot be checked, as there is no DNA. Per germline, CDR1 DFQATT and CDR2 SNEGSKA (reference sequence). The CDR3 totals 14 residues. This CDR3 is CSARAQGDSYGYTF.

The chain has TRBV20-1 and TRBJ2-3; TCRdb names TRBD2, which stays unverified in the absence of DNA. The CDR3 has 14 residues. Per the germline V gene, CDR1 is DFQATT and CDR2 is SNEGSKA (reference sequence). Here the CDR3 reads CSARDRVSGGPQYF.

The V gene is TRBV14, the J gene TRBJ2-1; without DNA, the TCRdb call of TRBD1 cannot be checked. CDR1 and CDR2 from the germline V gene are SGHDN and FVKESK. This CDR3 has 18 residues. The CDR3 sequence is CASSPLTRGSSSYNEQFF.

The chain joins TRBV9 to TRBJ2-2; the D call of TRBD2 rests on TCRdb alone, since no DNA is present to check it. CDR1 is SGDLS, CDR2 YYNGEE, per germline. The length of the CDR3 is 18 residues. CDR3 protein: CASSVEASGGPRTGELFF.

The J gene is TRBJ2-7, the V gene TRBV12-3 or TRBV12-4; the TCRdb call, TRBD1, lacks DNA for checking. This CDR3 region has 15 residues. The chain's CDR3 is CASSRWDRIFYEQYF.

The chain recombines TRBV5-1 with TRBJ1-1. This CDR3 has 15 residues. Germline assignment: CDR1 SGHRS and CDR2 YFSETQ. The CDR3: CASSNPQAVNTEAFF.

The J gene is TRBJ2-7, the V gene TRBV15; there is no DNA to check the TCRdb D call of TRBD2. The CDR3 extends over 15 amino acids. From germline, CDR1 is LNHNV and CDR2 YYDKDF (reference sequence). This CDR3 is CATSSDLAGAYEQYF. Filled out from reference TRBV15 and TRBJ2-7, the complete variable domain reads DAMVIQNPRYQVTQFGKPVTLSCSQTLNHNVMYWYQQKSSQAPKLLFHYYDKDFNNEADTPDNFQSRRPNTSFCFLDIRSPGLGDTAMYLCATSSDLAGAYEQYFGPGTRLTVT.

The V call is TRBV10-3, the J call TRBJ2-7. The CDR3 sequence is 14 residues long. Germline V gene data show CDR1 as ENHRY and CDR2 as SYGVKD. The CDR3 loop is CAISTRELSYEQYF.

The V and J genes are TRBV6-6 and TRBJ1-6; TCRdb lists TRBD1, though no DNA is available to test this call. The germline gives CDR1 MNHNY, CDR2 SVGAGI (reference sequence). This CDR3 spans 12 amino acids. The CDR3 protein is CASTTPGSPLHF.

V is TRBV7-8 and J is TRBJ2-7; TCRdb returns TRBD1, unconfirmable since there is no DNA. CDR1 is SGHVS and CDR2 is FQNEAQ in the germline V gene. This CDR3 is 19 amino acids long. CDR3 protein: CASSLEVTTGRLSSYEQYF.

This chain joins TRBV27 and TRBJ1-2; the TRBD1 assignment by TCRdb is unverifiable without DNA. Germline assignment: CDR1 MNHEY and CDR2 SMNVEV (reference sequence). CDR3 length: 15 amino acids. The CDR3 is CASSPWTGGHYGYTF.

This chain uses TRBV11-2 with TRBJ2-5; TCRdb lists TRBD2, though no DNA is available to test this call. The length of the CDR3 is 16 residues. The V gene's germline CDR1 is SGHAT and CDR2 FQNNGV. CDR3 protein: CASSFGTGGPKETQYF.

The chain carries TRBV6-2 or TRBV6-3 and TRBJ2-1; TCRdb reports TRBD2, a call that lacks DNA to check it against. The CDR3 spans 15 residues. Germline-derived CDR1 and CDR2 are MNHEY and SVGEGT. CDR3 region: CASSYRTSFEDEQFF.

The chain's CDR3 is CASSFSPINTGELFF. The V call is TRBV5-6, the J call TRBJ2-2; TCRdb's D call, TRBD2, is unchecked because there is no DNA. The CDR3 extends over 15 amino acids. CDR1 is SGHDT and CDR2 is YYEEEE in the germline V gene. The full variable domain, with the rest looked up from reference TRBV5-6 and TRBJ2-2, is DAGVTQSPTHLIKTRGQQVTLRCSPKSGHDTVSWYQQALGQGPQFIFQYYEEEERQRGNFPDRFSGHQFPNYSSELNVNALLLGDSALYLCASSFSPINTGELFFGEGSRLTVL.

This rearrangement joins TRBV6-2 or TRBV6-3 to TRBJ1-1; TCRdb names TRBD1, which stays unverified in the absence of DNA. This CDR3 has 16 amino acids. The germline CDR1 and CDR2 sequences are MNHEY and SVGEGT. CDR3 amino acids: CASSYRRTGLYTEAFF.

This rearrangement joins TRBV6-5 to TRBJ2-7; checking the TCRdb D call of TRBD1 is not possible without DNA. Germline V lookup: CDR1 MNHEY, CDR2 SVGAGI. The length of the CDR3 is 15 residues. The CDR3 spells CASSYSFEGVIEQYF.

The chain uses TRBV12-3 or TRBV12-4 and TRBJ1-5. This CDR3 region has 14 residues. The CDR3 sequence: CASSLKGSNQPQHF.

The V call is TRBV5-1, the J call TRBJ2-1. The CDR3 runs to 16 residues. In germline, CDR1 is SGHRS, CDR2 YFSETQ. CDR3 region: CASSPFAADGYNEQFF.

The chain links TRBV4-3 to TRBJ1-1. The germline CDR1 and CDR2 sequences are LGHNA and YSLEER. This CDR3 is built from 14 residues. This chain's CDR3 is CASSQDYGNTEAFF.

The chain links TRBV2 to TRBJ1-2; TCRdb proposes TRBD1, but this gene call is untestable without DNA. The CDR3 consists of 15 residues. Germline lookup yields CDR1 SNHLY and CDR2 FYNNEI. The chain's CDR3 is CASSEFRDRDMGYTF.

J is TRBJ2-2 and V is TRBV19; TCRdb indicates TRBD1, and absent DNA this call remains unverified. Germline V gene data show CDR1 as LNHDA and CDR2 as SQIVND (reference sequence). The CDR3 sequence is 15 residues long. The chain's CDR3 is CASSTDRAATGELFF.

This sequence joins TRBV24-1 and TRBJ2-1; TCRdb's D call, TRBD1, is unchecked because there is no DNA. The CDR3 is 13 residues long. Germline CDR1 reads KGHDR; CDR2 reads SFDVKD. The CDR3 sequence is CATRGDRSNEQFF.